Below are 23 T cell receptor beta chains sequenced from a single sample in a study of blood T cell repertoires in COVID-19. Generated by immunoSEQ multiplex PCR, the TCRdb table keeps only in-frame clones and is missing some. Here the sample spans fewer than 400,000 clones, 85% to 90% being singletons. Sequences were obtained from peripheral blood. The receptor set was obtained from a woman in her thirties with COVID-19, enrolled during active disease.

The gene calls are TRBV6-1 and TRBJ1-6; D gene ambiguous. V lost 3 bases and J lost 3, with 6 bases in between. Looked up from germline, CDR1 is MNHNS and CDR2 is SASEGT. There are 14 residues in the CDR3. The CDR3, as DNA: TGTGCCAGCAGTGATCGGAGCTATAATTCACCCCTCCACTTT. Its protein is CASSDRSYNSPLHF.

The rearrangement links TRBV5-1 to TRBJ2-5, with 7 bases matching TRBD2. CDR1 and CDR2 from the germline V gene are SGHRS and YFSETQ. V lost 3 bases and J lost 5; bases outside the gene matches: 4. The CDR3 runs to 13 residues. CDR3 amino acids: CASSSPGGETQYF. For the CDR3, the DNA is TGCGCCAGCAGCTCTCCCGGGGGGGAGACCCAGTACTTC.

The gene calls are TRBV15 and TRBJ1-1; a weak D match, TRBD1 (6 bases). This CDR3 is 15 amino acids long. Trimming took 4 bases from V and 4 from J, leaving 16 bases between them. Germline CDR1 is LNHNV and CDR2 is YYDKDF (reference sequence). The CDR3 nucleotides read TGTGCCACCAGCATGAACAGGGCTGGTGGCACTGAAGCTTTCTTT. This encodes CATSMNRAGGTEAFF.

This chain uses TRBV6-2 or TRBV6-3 with TRBJ2-2, with 9 bases matching TRBD1. With 5 bases clipped from V and 4 bases from J, the junction kept 8 bases outside the gene matches. Germline V gene lookup returns CDR1 MNHEY and CDR2 SVGEGT. The length of the CDR3 is 16 residues. The CDR3 bases are TGTGCCAGCAGTGCGGCCGGGACAGGGACCACCGGGGAGCTGTTTTTT. It translates to CASSAAGTGTTGELFF.

The chain links TRBV30 to TRBJ1-1; tentative D call: TRBD1 (6 bases). Between the trimmed V and J ends, which lost 3 bases and 11 bases, there was a span of 13 bases. Germline CDR1 and CDR2: GTSNPN and SVGIG (reference sequence). This CDR3 has 11 residues. DNA for the CDR3: TGTGCCTGGAGCAGACAGGTTGAGGCTTTCTTT. It is translated as CAWSRQVEAFF.

The CDR3 DNA reads TGTGCCAGCAGCGTAGTGCTAGCGGGAGAGGGGGAGGATACGCAGTATTTT. It is translated as CASSVVLAGEGEDTQYF. The rearrangement uses TRBV9 and TRBJ2-3, with 10 bases matching TRBD2. The ends lost 0 bases at V and 6 bases at J; junction bases unmatched: 10. The CDR3 totals 17 residues. Germline-derived CDR1 and CDR2 are SGDLS and YYNGEE.

The rearrangement links TRBV7-9 to TRBJ2-7; 7 nucleotides match TRBD2. Trimming took 10 bases from V and 9 from J; bases not matched to a gene: 15. The CDR3 is 13 residues long. Germline V CDR1 and CDR2: SEHNR, FQNEAQ (reference sequence). The CDR3 nucleotides are TGTGCCAACATGGCAGCGGGATCAGAACGGCAGTACTTC. Translation: CANMAAGSERQYF.

J is TRBJ2-1 and V is TRBV11-2, with 7 positions matching TRBD1. The CDR3 is 14 residues long. Germline CDR1 is SGHAT and CDR2 is FQNNGV. V was pared by 2 bases and J by 2 bases, with 0 bases of the junction left unmatched. CDR3 in amino acids: CASSLQGAYNEQFF. The CDR3 DNA sequence: TGTGCCAGCAGCTTACAGGGGGCCTACAATGAGCAGTTCTTC. The complete variable domain, with remaining parts taken from reference TRBV11-2 and TRBJ2-1, reads EAGVAQSPRYKIIEKRQSVAFWCNPISGHATLYWYQQILGQGPKLLIQFQNNGVVDDSQLPKDRFSAERLKGVDSTLKIQPAKLEDSAVYLCASSLQGAYNEQFFGPGTRLTVL.

This clone appeared a single time. This chain links TRBV12-5 with TRBJ1-3; D remains ambiguous. The CDR3 consists of 14 residues. Germline V gene data show CDR1 as LGHNT and CDR2 as FRNRAP. Trimming left V 7 bases short and J 0 bases short, with 10 bases between. CDR3 loop: CASAIDGSGNTIYF. In DNA form, the CDR3 reads TGTGCTAGTGCGATAGATGGCTCTGGAAACACCATATATTTT.

About this clone: In the same sample, other DNA sequences code for this CDR3. The V call is TRBV30, the J call TRBJ1-2; no firm D call. The CDR3 has 13 residues. Germline CDR1 and CDR2: GTSNPN and SVGIG (reference sequence). V lost 0 bases to trimming and J lost 1 base, with 6 bases between them. In nucleotides, the CDR3 is TGTGCCTGGAGTGTGTCCGGTAACTATGGCTACACCTTC. Its protein product is CAWSVSGNYGYTF.

The CDR3 nucleotides read TGTGCCAGCGAGCGAGGACTAGGAGATACAGATACGCAGTATTTT. It codes for CASERGLGDTDTQYF. The chain joins TRBV6-5 to TRBJ2-3, with 7 bases fitting TRBD2. CDR1 and CDR2 from the germline V gene are MNHEY and SVGAGI. V shed 8 bases and J 3 bases; nucleotides not matched to a gene: 11. There are 15 residues in the CDR3.

This clone was counted a single time. This rearrangement joins TRBV7-2 to TRBJ1-2; D uncertain. Trimming shortened V by 1 base and J by 9 bases, and 12 bases separated the two germline ends. Germline CDR1 is SGHTA and CDR2 is FQGNSA. There are 13 residues in the CDR3. The CDR3: CASSLVLLYRYTF. The DNA for the CDR3 is TGTGCCAGCAGCTTAGTTCTCCTATATCGCTACACCTTC.

The CDR3 DNA sequence: TGTGCCAGCAGTTGGGCCGGGACAGACACTGAAGCTTTCTTT. Translating it yields CASSWAGTDTEAFF. V usage is TRBV6-5 and J usage is TRBJ1-1; 7 nucleotides line up with TRBD1. The junction had 5 bases not matched to a gene; V was cut back by 4 bases and J by 3 bases. The CDR3 sequence is 14 residues long. Germline CDR1 is MNHEY and CDR2 is SVGAGI.

V gene TRBV30 combines with J gene TRBJ2-1; maybe TRBD1 (6 bases). The V and J ends lost 3 bases and 9 bases respectively, with 12 bases between them. The CDR3 runs 12 residues. Germline V CDR1 and CDR2: GTSNPN, SVGIG (reference sequence). DNA of the CDR3: TGTGCCTGGAGCGGACAGCTTTTTGAGCAGTTCTTC. The encoded protein is CAWSGQLFEQFF. Combining the CDR3 with reference TRBV30 and TRBJ2-1 gives the whole variable domain SQTIHQWPATLVQPVGSPLSLECTVEGTSNPNLYWYRQAAGRGLQLLFYSVGIGQISSEVPQNLSASRPQDRQFILSSKKLLLSDSGFYLCAWSGQLFEQFFGPGTRLTVL.

This clone turned up a few times. The chain has TRBV14 and TRBJ1-2, with 9 positions matching TRBD1. This CDR3 comprises 15 residues. V was pared by 0 bases and J by 5 bases, with 4 bases of the junction left unmatched. Germline-derived CDR1 and CDR2 are SGHDN and FVKESK. Here the CDR3 reads CASSQEYRGLYGYTF. In DNA, the CDR3 is TGTGCCAGCAGCCAAGAGTACAGGGGGCTATATGGCTACACCTTC.

The genes are TRBV4-1 and TRBJ1-2; D is possibly TRBD1 (6 bases). The CDR3 totals 13 residues. Germline lookup yields CDR1 MGHRA and CDR2 YSYEKL. V lost 3 bases, J lost 8 bases, and 13 bases lay in between. The DNA of the CDR3 is TGCGCCAGCAGCCAGACAGGTTTTCAGGGCTACACCTTC. The encoded protein is CASSQTGFQGYTF.

The chain has TRBV28 and TRBJ1-2; 8 nucleotides align to TRBD1. The trim removed 5 bases at V and 4 bases at J, leaving 6 bases unmatched. Germline CDR1 is MDHEN and CDR2 is SYDVKM. The CDR3 consists of 14 residues. CDR3 nucleotide sequence: TGTGCCAGCAGTCCGACAGGGGACGGCTATGGCTACACCTTC. Translated, it gives CASSPTGDGYGYTF.

V is TRBV12-3 or TRBV12-4 and J is TRBJ2-7, with a possible D match to TRBD2 (5 bases). This CDR3 is built from 12 residues. V lost 3 bases to trimming and J lost 4 bases, with 7 bases between them. In DNA, the CDR3 is TGTGCCAGCAGTTTCCGGGGTTACGAGCAGTACTTC. It codes for CASSFRGYEQYF.

The chain recombines TRBV4-1 with TRBJ1-1; D possibly corresponds to TRBD1 (5 bases). V was trimmed by 1 base and J by 3 bases, leaving 18 bases between them. The CDR3 contains 17 residues. Germline loops: CDR1 MGHRA, CDR2 YSYEKL. For the CDR3, the DNA is TGCGCCAGCAGCCAAGTCTTTCCGGGCCCGGGGGACACTGAAGCTTTCTTT. Its protein product is CASSQVFPGPGDTEAFF.

The chain carries TRBV2 and TRBJ1-2, with unresolved D. This CDR3 region has 13 residues. Germline V CDR1 and CDR2: SNHLY, FYNNEI. Trimming cost V 1 base and J 3 bases, with 6 bases left between them. CDR3 protein: CASSEVGDYGYTF. The CDR3, as DNA: TGTGCCAGCAGTGAAGTAGGAGACTATGGCTACACCTTC.

V gene TRBV19 combines with J gene TRBJ2-1; TRBD1 matches 7 bases. V shed 4 bases and J 6 bases; nucleotides not matched to a gene: 12. From germline, CDR1 is LNHDA and CDR2 SQIVND (reference sequence). The CDR3 has 16 amino acids. The CDR3 sequence: CASSTLRQGSGNEQFF. In DNA form, the CDR3 reads TGTGCCAGTAGTACACTACGACAGGGCTCGGGCAATGAGCAGTTCTTC.

Points on this clone: The identical CDR3 is also encoded by other nucleotide sequences in the sample. This chain uses TRBV5-1 with TRBJ1-2; tentatively, D is TRBD1 (6 bases). The CDR3 spans 15 residues. The germline gives CDR1 SGHRS, CDR2 YFSETQ. V was cut by 1 base and J by 0 bases, with 10 bases left in between. CDR3 nucleotide sequence: TGCGCCAGCAGCTTGAGTGGACAGACTAACTATGGCTACACCTTC. It codes for CASSLSGQTNYGYTF. Using reference TRBV5-1 and TRBJ1-2 for the parts outside the CDR3, the full variable domain is KAGVTQTPRYLIKTRGQQVTLSCSPISGHRSVSWYQQTPGQGLQFLFEYFSETQRNKGNFPGRFSGRQFSNSRSEMNVSTLELGDSALYLCASSLSGQTNYGYTFGSGTRLTVV.

The V and J genes are TRBV30 and TRBJ1-1; tentative D call: TRBD1 (5 bases). Trimming removed 4 bases at V and 5 bases at J, with 14 bases between. Germline V lookup: CDR1 GTSNPN, CDR2 SVGIG (reference sequence). The CDR3 sequence is 13 residues long. The DNA of the CDR3 is TGTGCCTGGATAAGGGGAGGAGGTACTGAAGCTTTCTTT. It is translated as CAWIRGGGTEAFF.